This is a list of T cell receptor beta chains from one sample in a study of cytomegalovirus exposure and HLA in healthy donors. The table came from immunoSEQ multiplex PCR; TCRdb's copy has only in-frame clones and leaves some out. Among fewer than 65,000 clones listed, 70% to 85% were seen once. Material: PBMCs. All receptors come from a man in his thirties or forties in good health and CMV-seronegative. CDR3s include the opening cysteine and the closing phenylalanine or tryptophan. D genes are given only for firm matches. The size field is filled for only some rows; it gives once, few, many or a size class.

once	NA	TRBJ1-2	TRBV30	TGTGCCTGGGGGCTCGTGGACTTAAGGGATGGCTACACCTTC	CAWGLVDLRDGYTF
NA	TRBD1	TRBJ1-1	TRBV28	TGTGCCAGCAGGACAGGGCTGAACACTGAAGCTTTCTTT	CASRTGLNTEAFF
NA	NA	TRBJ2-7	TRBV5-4	TGTGCCAGCAGCTTGGTTGGCTCCGACGAGCAGTACTTC	CASSLVGSDEQYF
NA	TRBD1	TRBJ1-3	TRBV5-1	TGCGCCAGCAGACTGGGGACAGGGGCTGGAAACACCATATATTTT	CASRLGTGAGNTIYF
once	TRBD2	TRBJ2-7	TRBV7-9	TGTGCCAGCAGCTTAGCCCCGACTAGCGGTCACTACGAGCAGTACTTC	CASSLAPTSGHYEQYF
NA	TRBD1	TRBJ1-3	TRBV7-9	TGTGCCAGCTCAGTTGGGCAGGGGGCTGGAAACACCATATATTTT	CASSVGQGAGNTIYF
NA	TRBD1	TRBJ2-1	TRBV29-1	TGCAGCGTTGAAGCCCCGGCAGGGGGCGCATACAATGAGCAGTTCTTC	CSVEAPAGGAYNEQFF
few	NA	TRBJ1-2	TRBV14	TGTGCCAGCAGCCTTCCCGGGACATTGGGCTACACCTTC	CASSLPGTLGYTF
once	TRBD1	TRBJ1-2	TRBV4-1	TGCGCCAGCAGCCGGATGGGACAGCATAACTATGGCTACACCTTC	CASSRMGQHNYGYTF
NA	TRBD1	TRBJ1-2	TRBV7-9	TGTGCCAGCAGCTTTGTCGGAACAGGGGGCGATGGCTACACCTTC	CASSFVGTGGDGYTF
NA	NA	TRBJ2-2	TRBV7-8	TGTGCCAGCAAGAAGGATCGGCCAACAGGTTCGAACACCGGGGAGCTGTTTTTT	CASKKDRPTGSNTGELFF
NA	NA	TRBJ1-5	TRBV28	TGTGCCAGCAGTTTTGACGGGAGGCAGCCCCAGCATTTT	CASSFDGRQPQHF
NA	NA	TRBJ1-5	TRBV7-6	TGTGCCAGCAGCTCGGGGGAGGATCAGCCCCAGCATTTT	CASSSGEDQPQHF
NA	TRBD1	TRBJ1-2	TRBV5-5	TGTGCCAGCAGCTTGGGGGGACAGTCGAACTATGGCTACACCTTC	CASSLGGQSNYGYTF
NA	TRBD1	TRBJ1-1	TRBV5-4	TGTGCCAGCAGCACCGACAGGGGGATTTTGAACACTGAAGCTTTCTTT	CASSTDRGILNTEAFF
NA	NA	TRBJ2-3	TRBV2	TGTGCCAGCAGGCCCGGTCTCCTTAAGAGCACAGATACGCAGTATTTT	CASRPGLLKSTDTQYF
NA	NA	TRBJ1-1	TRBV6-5	TGTGCCAGCAGTTACGAGAAGAACACTGAAGCTTTCTTT	CASSYEKNTEAFF
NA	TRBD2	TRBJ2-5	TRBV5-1	TGCGCCAGCAGCTTGGGGGGGGGAGAGACCCAGTACTTC	CASSLGGGETQYF
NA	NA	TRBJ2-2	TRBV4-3	TGCGCCAGCAGCCAAGTATTGCGGGGTCAGCTCACCGGGGAGCTGTTTTTT	CASSQVLRGQLTGELFF
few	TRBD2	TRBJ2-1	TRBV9	TGTGCCAGCAGCGTAGCGGGGGGAGAGTACAATGAGCAGTTCTTC	CASSVAGGEYNEQFF
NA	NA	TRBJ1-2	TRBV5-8	TGTGCCAGCAGCCTAACGGGTCTGGGCTATGGCTACACCTTC	CASSLTGLGYGYTF